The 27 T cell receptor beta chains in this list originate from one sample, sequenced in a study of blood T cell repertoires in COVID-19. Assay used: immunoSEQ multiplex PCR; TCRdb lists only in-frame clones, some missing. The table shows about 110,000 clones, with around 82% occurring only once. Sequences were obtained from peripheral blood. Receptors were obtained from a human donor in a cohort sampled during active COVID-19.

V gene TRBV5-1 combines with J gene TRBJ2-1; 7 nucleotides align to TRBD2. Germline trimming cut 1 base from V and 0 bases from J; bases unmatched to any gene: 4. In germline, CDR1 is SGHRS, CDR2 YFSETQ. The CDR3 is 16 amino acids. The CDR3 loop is CASSLLGGSSYNEQFF. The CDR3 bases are TGCGCCAGCAGCTTGTTGGGCGGGAGCTCCTACAATGAGCAGTTCTTC.

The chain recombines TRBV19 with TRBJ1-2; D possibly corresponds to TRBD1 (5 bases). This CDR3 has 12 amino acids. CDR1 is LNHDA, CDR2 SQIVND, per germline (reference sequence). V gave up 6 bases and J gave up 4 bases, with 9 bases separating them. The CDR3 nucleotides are TGTGCCAGTAGCGACAGCCTCTATGGCTACACCTTC. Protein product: CASSDSLYGYTF.

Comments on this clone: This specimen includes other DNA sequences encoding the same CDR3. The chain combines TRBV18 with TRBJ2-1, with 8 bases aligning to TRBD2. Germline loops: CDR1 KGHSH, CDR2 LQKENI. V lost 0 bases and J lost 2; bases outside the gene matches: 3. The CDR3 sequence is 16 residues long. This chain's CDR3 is CASSPPSGTTYNEQFF. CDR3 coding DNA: TGTGCCAGCTCACCACCTAGCGGGACGACCTACAATGAGCAGTTCTTC.

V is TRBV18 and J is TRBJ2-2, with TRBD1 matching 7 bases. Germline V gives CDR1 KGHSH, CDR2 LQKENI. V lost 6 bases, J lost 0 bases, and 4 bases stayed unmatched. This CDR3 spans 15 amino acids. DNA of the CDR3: TGTGCCAGCTCGCCCGGGACAGCGAACACCGGGGAGCTGTTTTTT. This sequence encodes CASSPGTANTGELFF.

CDR3 sequence (DNA): TGTGCCAGTAGTACACAAGGGGGTAGTGTCAAAAACATTCAGTACTTC. This sequence encodes CASSTQGGSVKNIQYF. The chain couples TRBV19 to TRBJ2-4, with D perhaps matching TRBD1 (6 bases). The CDR3 is made up of 16 amino acids. The germline V gene has CDR1 LNHDA and CDR2 SQIVND (reference sequence). Trimming took off 4 bases at V and 3 bases at J, with 16 bases between the two ends.

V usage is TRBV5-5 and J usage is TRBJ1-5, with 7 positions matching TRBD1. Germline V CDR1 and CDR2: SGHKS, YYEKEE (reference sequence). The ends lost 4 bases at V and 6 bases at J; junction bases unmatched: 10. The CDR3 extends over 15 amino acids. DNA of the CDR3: TGTGCCAGCAGCCAAGAGACAGGGATAGGTCAGCCCCAGCATTTT. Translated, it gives CASSQETGIGQPQHF.

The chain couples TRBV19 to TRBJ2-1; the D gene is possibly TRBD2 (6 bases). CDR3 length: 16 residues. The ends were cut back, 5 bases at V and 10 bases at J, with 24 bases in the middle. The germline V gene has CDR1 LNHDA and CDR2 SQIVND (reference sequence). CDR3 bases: TGTGCCAGTAGTGGCGGACTATCCGGGCCTCGCGGAGAGCAGTTCTTC. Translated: CASSGGLSGPRGEQFF. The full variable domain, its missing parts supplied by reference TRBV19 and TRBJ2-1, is DGGITQSPKYLFRKEGQNVTLSCEQNLNHDAMYWYRQDPGQGLRLIYYSQIVNDFQKGDIAEGYSVSREKKESFPLTVTSAQKNPTAFYLCASSGGLSGPRGEQFFGPGTRLTVL.

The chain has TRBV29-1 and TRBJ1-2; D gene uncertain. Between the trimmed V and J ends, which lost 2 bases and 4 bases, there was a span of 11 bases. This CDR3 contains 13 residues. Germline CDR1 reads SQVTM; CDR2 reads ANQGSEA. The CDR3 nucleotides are TGCAGCGTTGAAACGGGAAGAGGCTATGGCTACACCTTC. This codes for CSVETGRGYGYTF.

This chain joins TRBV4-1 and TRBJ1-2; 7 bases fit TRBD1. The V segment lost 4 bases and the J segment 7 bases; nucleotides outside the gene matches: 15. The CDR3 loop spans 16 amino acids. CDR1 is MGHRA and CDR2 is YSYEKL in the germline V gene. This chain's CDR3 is CASSREARTGAIGYTF. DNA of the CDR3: TGCGCCAGCAGCCGCGAAGCCCGCACAGGGGCGATTGGCTACACCTTC.

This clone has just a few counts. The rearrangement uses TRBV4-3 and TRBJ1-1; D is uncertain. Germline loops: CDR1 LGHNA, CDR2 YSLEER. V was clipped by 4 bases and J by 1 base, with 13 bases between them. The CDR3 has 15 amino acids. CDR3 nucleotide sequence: TGCGCCAGCAGCCCATCCAGGTTTTGGAACACTGAAGCTTTCTTT. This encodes CASSPSRFWNTEAFF.

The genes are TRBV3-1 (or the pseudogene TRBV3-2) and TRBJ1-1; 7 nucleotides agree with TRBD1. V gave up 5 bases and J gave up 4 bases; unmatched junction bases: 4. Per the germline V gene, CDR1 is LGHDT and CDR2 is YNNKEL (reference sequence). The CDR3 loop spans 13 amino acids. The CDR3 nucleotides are TGTGCCAGCAGCAAGGGGGCGGGCACTGAAGCTTTCTTT. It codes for CASSKGAGTEAFF.

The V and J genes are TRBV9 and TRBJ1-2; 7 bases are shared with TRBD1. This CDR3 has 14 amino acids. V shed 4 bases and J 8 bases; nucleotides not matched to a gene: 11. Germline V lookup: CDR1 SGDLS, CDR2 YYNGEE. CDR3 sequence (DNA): TGTGCCAGCAGCTCCCCGACAGGGTTGGGCGGCTACACCTTC. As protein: CASSSPTGLGGYTF.

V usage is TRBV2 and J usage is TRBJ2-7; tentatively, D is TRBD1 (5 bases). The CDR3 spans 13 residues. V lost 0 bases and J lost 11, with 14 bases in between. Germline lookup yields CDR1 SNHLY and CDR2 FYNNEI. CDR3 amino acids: CASSEALQGSEYF. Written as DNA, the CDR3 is TGTGCCAGCAGTGAAGCGCTTCAGGGATCCGAGTACTTC. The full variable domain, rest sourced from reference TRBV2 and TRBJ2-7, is EPEVTQTPSHQVTQMGQEVILRCVPISNHLYFYWYRQILGQKVEFLVSFYNNEISEKSEIFDDQFSVERPDGSNFTLKIRSTKLEDSAMYFCASSEALQGSEYFGPGTRLTVT.

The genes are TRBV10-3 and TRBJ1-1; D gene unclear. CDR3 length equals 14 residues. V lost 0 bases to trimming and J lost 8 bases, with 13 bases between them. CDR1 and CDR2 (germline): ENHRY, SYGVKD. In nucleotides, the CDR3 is TGTGCCATCAGTGAGTCTGGCCTTTCCTCAGAAGCTTTCTTT. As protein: CAISESGLSSEAFF.

In DNA, the CDR3 is TGTGCCAGCAGCTCTCCTAGCGGGAGGGCGAACACCGGGGAGCTGTTTTTT. Protein sequence: CASSSPSGRANTGELFF. The rearrangement uses TRBV9 and TRBJ2-2; 12 positions match TRBD2. This CDR3 contains 17 residues. J lost 0 bases, V lost 4 bases, and 4 bases had no gene match. CDR1 and CDR2 from the germline V gene are SGDLS and YYNGEE. The full variable domain, completed using reference TRBV9 and TRBJ2-2, is DSGVTQTPKHLITATGQRVTLRCSPRSGDLSVYWYQQSLDQGLQFLIQYYNGEERAKGNILERFSAQQFPDLHSELNLSSLELGDSALYFCASSSPSGRANTGELFFGEGSRLTVL.

Written as DNA, the CDR3 is TGTGCCAGCAGCTTAGATAGGGCTAGCGGTTTCACAGATACGCAGTATTTT. Translating it yields CASSLDRASGFTDTQYF. This chain joins TRBV7-2 and TRBJ2-3; 7 positions match TRBD2. The CDR3 runs 17 residues. V lost 1 base to trimming and J lost 2 bases; unmatched junction nucleotides: 9. Germline V lookup: CDR1 SGHTA, CDR2 FQGNSA.

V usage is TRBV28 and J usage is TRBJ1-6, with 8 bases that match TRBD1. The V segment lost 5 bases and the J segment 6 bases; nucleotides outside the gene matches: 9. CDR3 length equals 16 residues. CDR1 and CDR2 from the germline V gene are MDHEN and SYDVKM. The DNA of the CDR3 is TGTGCCAGCAGTCCACAGGGGGGGGAAAGTAATTCACCCCTCCACTTT. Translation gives CASSPQGGESNSPLHF.

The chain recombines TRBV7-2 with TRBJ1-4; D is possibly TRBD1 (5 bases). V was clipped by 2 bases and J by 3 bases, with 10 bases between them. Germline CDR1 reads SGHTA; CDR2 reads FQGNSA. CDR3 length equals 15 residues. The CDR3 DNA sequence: TGTGCCAGCAGCTTACTTGCCAGGGCTAATGAAAAACTGTTTTTT. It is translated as CASSLLARANEKLFF.

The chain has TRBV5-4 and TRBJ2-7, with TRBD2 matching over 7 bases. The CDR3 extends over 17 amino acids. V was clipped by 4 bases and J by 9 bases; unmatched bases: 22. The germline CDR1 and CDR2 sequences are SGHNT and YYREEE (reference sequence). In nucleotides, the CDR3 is TGTGCCAGCAGCGCGGATGCGGCGGGAGTTTCCCCCCCTATGCAGTACGTC. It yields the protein CASSADAAGVSPPMQYV.

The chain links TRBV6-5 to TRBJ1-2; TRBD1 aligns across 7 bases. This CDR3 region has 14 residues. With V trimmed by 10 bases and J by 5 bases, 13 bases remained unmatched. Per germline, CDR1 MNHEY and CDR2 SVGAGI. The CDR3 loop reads CATGRDSPGYGYTF. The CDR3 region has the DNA TGTGCCACCGGGCGGGACAGCCCAGGATATGGCTACACCTTC.

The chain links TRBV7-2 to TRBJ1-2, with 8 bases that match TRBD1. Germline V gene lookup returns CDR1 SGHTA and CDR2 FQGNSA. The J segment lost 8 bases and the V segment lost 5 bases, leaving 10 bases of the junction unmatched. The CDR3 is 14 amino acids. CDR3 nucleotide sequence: TGTGCCAGCAGCCTTCAGGGGGCAGGAGGAGGCTACACCTTC. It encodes CASSLQGAGGGYTF. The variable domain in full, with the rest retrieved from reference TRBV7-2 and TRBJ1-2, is GAGVSQSPSNKVTEKGKDVELRCDPISGHTALYWYRQSLGQGLEFLIYFQGNSAPDKSGLPSDRFSAERTGGSVSTLTIQRTQQEDSAVYLCASSLQGAGGGYTFGSGTRLTVV.

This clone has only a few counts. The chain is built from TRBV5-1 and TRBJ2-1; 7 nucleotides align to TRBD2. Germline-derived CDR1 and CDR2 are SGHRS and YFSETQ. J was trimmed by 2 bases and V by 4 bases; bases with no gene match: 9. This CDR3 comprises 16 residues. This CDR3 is CASSLTSSGAYNEQFF. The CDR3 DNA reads TGCGCCAGCAGCCTCACTTCTAGCGGAGCCTACAATGAGCAGTTCTTC.

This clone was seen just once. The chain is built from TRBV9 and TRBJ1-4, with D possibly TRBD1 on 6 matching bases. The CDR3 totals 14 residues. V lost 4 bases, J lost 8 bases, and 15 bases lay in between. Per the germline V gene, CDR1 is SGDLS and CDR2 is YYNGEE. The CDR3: CASSPGQQIEKLFF. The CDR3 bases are TGTGCCAGCAGCCCGGGACAACAAATCGAAAAACTGTTTTTT.

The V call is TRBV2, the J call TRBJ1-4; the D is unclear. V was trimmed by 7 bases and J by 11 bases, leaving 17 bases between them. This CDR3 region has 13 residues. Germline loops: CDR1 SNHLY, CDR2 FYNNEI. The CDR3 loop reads CASTGSYPEKLFF. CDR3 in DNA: TGTGCCAGCACCGGGTCCTACCCTGAGAAACTGTTTTTT.

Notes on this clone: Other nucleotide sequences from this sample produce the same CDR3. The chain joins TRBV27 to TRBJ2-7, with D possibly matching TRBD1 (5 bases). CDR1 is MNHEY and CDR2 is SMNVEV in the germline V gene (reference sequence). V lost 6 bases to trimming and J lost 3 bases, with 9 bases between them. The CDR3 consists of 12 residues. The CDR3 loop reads CASSPQGYEQYF. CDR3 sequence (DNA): TGTGCCAGCAGCCCCCAGGGCTACGAGCAGTACTTC.

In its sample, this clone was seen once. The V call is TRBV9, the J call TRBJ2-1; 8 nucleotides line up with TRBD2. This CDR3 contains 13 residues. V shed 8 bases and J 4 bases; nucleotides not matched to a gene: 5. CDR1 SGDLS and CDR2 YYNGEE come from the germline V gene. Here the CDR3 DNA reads TGTGCCAGTGGGTTAGCGGGATACAATGAGCAGTTCTTC. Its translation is CASGLAGYNEQFF.

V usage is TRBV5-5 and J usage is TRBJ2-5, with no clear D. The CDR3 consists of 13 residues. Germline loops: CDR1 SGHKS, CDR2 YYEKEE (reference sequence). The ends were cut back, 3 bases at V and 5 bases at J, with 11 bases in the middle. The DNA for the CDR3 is TGTGCCAGCAGCTGGGCCCCGACCGAGACCCAGTACTTC. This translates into CASSWAPTETQYF.